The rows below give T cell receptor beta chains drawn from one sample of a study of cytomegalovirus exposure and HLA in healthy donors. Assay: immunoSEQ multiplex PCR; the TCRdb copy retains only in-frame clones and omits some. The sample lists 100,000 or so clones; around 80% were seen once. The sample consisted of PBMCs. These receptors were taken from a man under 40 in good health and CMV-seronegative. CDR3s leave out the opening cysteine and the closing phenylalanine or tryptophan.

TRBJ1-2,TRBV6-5,ASSRDRAYGYT
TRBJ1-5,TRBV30,AWSLDSPYSNQPQH
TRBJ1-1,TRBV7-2,ASSLWASPSEAF
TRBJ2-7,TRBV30,AWSRGTGAYEQY
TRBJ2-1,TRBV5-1,ASSLEPSGPNEQF
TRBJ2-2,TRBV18,ASSLFPRTLNTGELF
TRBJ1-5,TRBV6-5,ASSYSLQGGPQH
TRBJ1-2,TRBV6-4,ASSLRGDRNYGYT
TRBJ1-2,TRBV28,ASSPKRGYGYT
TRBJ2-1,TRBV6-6,ASSPLRNEQF